This TCR beta chain was recorded in a study of T cell clonotyping in hematopoietic cell transplantation. General study findings and limits: After transplant, recipient diversity fell while pathologically expanded clonotypes grew through day 180. Few recipient clonotypes overlapped donors; over 95% were de novo at given depth. Graft donor and pretransplant recipient Inverse Simpson Index values predicted broader posttransplant TCR diversity.

Here immunoSEQ multiplex PCR was the method, and the copy in TCRdb shows in-frame clones only, minus some. The top ten hold approximately 15% of the sample, which has about 1,100 clones, around 77% seen once. This clone was recorded only once. What it binds is unknown. Samples: about 28 days before transplant, then days 30, 100 and 180 after. The specimen was PBMCs, collected 30 days after allogeneic stem cell transplant. The sequence derives from a female patient aged 50-59 years who had an allogeneic stem cell transplant, so the T cells may come from the graft donor. Some clones in this sample may be carry-over from other donors' samples.

The CDR3 protein is CASSPGQATNEKLFF. DNA for the CDR3: TGTGCCAGCAGCCCCGGACAGGCAACTAATGAAAAACTGTTTTTT. The chain recombines TRBV7-9 with TRBJ1-4; TRBD1 agrees at 7 bases. Germline V CDR1 and CDR2: SEHNR, FQNEAQ (reference sequence). J lost 0 bases, V lost 5 bases, and 3 bases had no gene match. This CDR3 spans 15 amino acids.